The present T cell receptor (beta chain) was sequenced within a study of PD-L1 blockade in urothelial cancer. Across the study: Timepoints chosen for blood analysis were 3 weeks (second dose) and 6 weeks after treatment start.

Time point: pretreatment peripheral blood. Patient disease was locally advanced or metastatic urothelial carcinoma. The CDR3 runs to 11 residues. V gave up 9 bases and J gave up 10 bases, with 13 bases separating them. Germline V CDR1 and CDR2: LNHDA, SQIVND (reference sequence). Clones were read by immunoSEQ multiplex PCR, and TCRdb kept only the in-frame ones, dropping some. The data show 50,000 or so clones, about 86% seen once. The sample here was PBMCs, taken around atezolizumab (anti-PD-L1) treatment. This TCR came from a man in his sixties with urothelial cancer. The chain links TRBV19 to TRBJ2-1, with D maybe TRBD1 (5 bases). The CDR3 coding sequence is TGTGCCAGCCAGGGCCGGTCGGAGCAGTTCTTC. It is translated as CASQGRSEQFF.